The 19 T cell receptor beta chains below all came from one sample that was sequenced in a study of early T cells in non-severe SARS-CoV-2 infection. TCRdb re-called the 5' RACE reads through MiXCR, storing one row per CDR3 protein. Among about 45,000 distinct CDR3 sequences listed, 11% were seen once. The source material was whole blood. The receptors were gathered from an adult who was a healthcare worker with PCR-confirmed SARS-CoV-2 infection or an uninfected control (not recorded which).

The chain carries TRBV5-1 and TRBJ2-2; D ambiguous. V lost 0 bases and J 0 bases, leaving 6 bases between the germline ends. Germline V gene lookup returns CDR1 SGHRS and CDR2 YFSETQ. The CDR3 runs to 15 residues. The CDR3: CASSLGRSNTGELFF. As DNA, the CDR3 is TGCGCCAGCAGCTTGGGCCGGTCGAACACCGGGGAGCTGTTTTTT.

This clonotype has ten or more counts. The chain carries TRBV12-3 or TRBV12-4 and TRBJ2-5; 10 bases are a match to TRBD2. After removal of 6 bases from V and 5 bases from J, the junction contained 9 bases not matched to a gene. The CDR3 sequence is 15 residues long. The CDR3 loop is CASRDSGGRKETQYF. The CDR3 region has the DNA TGTGCCAGCAGAGATAGCGGGGGGCGGAAGGAGACCCAGTACTTC.

The genes are TRBV6-2 or TRBV6-3 and TRBJ1-1, with D possibly being TRBD1 (6 bases). From germline, CDR1 is MNHEY and CDR2 SVGEGT. V lost 2 bases and J 5 bases, leaving 9 bases between the germline ends. This CDR3 comprises 13 residues. DNA of the CDR3: TGTGCCAGCAGTTACCAAGGGGGAACTGAAGCTTTCTTT. Its protein product is CASSYQGGTEAFF.

V and J are TRBV11-2 and TRBJ1-5; tentative D call: TRBD1 (6 bases). CDR1 is SGHAT and CDR2 is FQNNGV in the germline V gene. CDR3 length equals 18 residues. With 2 bases removed from V and 0 bases from J, the gap between germline ends came to 17 bases. The CDR3 region is CASSLNSIGGVSNQPQHF. The CDR3 DNA reads as TGTGCCAGCAGCTTAAATTCGATCGGGGGCGTTAGCAATCAGCCCCAGCATTTT.

This clonotype showed up many times. The genes are TRBV20-1 and TRBJ2-4; 10 bases agree with TRBD2. Germline lookup yields CDR1 DFQATT and CDR2 SNEGSKA (reference sequence). J gave up 0 bases and V 4 bases, and 6 bases lay outside the gene matches. This CDR3 is 16 amino acids long. CDR3 loop: CSATKREGTAKNIQYF. CDR3 nucleotide sequence: TGCAGTGCTACCAAGCGGGAGGGAACAGCCAAAAACATTCAGTACTTC.

The V and J genes are TRBV29-1 and TRBJ1-5; tentative D call: TRBD1 (6 bases). Trimming took off 6 bases at V and 7 bases at J, with 16 bases between the two ends. From germline, CDR1 is SQVTM and CDR2 ANQGSEA. The CDR3 spans 13 residues. The CDR3 protein is CSVLGGAGQPQHF. In DNA form, the CDR3 reads TGCAGCGTCCTCGGGGGGGCGGGACAGCCCCAGCATTTT.

The sample holds many counts of this clonotype. CDR3 coding DNA: TGTGCCAGCAGCTTAAATTGGCAGGGGCCTCTCTCCTCTGGGGCCAACGTCCTGACTTTC. Its translation is CASSLNWQGPLSSGANVLTF. This rearrangement joins TRBV7-3 to TRBJ2-6, with D possibly TRBD1 on 6 matching bases. V lost 1 base to trimming and J lost 0 bases, with 19 bases between them. Germline assignment: CDR1 SGHTA and CDR2 FQGTGA. This CDR3 comprises 20 residues.

The chain combines TRBV4-1 with TRBJ1-4, with D possibly matching TRBD1 (5 bases). Germline-derived CDR1 and CDR2 are MGHRA and YSYEKL. Deletions cut 1 base from V and 2 bases from J, with 8 bases between. The CDR3 contains 15 residues. CDR3 sequence: CASSQVGATNEKLFF. CDR3 nucleotides: TGCGCCAGCAGCCAAGTTGGGGCTACTAATGAAAAACTGTTTTTT.

In this sample, this clonotype turned up a few times. This sequence joins TRBV6-2 or TRBV6-3 and TRBJ2-5; D is uncertain. From germline, CDR1 is MNHEY and CDR2 SVGEGT. V was cut by 3 bases and J by 3 bases, with 11 bases left in between. The CDR3 totals 14 residues. The chain's CDR3 is CASSYRPLKETQYF. As DNA, the CDR3 is TGTGCCAGCAGTTATCGCCCGCTCAAAGAGACCCAGTACTTC.

This clonotype came up many times. This sequence joins TRBV24-1 and TRBJ1-1; 8 nucleotides match TRBD1. With 4 bases clipped from V and 1 base from J, the junction kept 16 bases outside the gene matches. CDR1 is KGHDR, CDR2 SFDVKD, per germline. The CDR3 has 19 amino acids. The CDR3 region has the DNA TGTGCCACCAGTGACTCCCAGGGGGCGTTATATGGGTCGAACACTGAAGCTTTCTTT. This gives the protein CATSDSQGALYGSNTEAFF.

This clonotype was detected ten times or more. J is TRBJ1-1 and V is TRBV6-5; possible D gene TRBD1, 5 bases. Trimming cost V 8 bases and J 1 base, with 14 bases left between them. Germline V gives CDR1 MNHEY, CDR2 SVGAGI. The CDR3 is 14 amino acids. CDR3 in DNA: TGTGCCAGCGGGGAGACAGCTCGGAACACTGAAGCTTTCTTT. Translating gives CASGETARNTEAFF.

A few counts support this clonotype. The V gene is TRBV20-1, the J gene TRBJ2-3; no definite D call. Germline loops: CDR1 DFQATT, CDR2 SNEGSKA (reference sequence). Trimming took 5 bases from V and 7 from J, leaving 10 bases between them. This CDR3 comprises 11 residues. CDR3 protein: CSAAYLNTQYF. CDR3 sequence (DNA): TGCAGTGCTGCCTATTTAAATACGCAGTATTTT.

There are many counts of this clonotype. The chain uses TRBV7-2 and TRBJ2-7; tentatively, D is TRBD1 (5 bases). Germline V gene sequence: CDR1 SGHTA, CDR2 FQGNSA. The germline V and J ends were trimmed by 1 base and 0 bases, with 10 bases remaining between them. The CDR3 spans 15 residues. Here the CDR3 reads CASSLVAQDSYEQYF. The CDR3 bases are TGTGCCAGCAGCTTAGTTGCACAGGACTCCTACGAGCAGTACTTC.

The CDR3 bases are TGTGCCAGCAGCTTAGAGCAGGGTATTACTTACGAGCAGTACTTC. Its protein product is CASSLEQGITYEQYF. The chain links TRBV7-2 to TRBJ2-7; tentative D call: TRBD1 (5 bases). The CDR3 covers 15 residues. V was shortened by 1 base and J by 4 bases, with 14 bases between the two germline ends. Germline V lookup: CDR1 SGHTA, CDR2 FQGNSA.

The chain recombines TRBV27 with TRBJ2-1; D not certain. The CDR3 contains 14 residues. Deletions cut 5 bases from V and 9 bases from J, with 17 bases between. The germline V gene has CDR1 MNHEY and CDR2 SMNVEV (reference sequence). For the CDR3, the DNA is TGTGCCAGCAGTGTCAGCGCCCTAGTGCCTGAGCAGTTCTTC. Protein: CASSVSALVPEQFF.

This clonotype was detected ten times or more. The V call is TRBV3-1, the J call TRBJ2-1; TRBD1 is a possible D gene (5 bases). V lost 1 base, J lost 15 bases, and 10 bases lay in between. This CDR3 has 11 residues. CDR1 is LGHDT and CDR2 is YNNKEL in the germline V gene (reference sequence). The CDR3 region has the DNA TGTGCCAGCAGCCAAGGGGGCGTTGCGTTCTTC. Encoded protein: CASSQGGVAFF.

This clonotype has at least ten counts. The J gene is TRBJ1-2, the V gene TRBV19; 8 nucleotides agree with TRBD1. Trimming cost V 5 bases and J 4 bases; bases outside gene matches: 9. This CDR3 has 15 amino acids. Germline CDR1 reads LNHDA; CDR2 reads SQIVND (reference sequence). The CDR3 sequence: CASSSRTGLGYGYTF. CDR3 coding DNA: TGTGCCAGTAGTTCTCGGACAGGGTTAGGCTATGGCTACACCTTC.

This clonotype was found many times. A read error is likely, as this CDR3 ends without the conserved phenylalanine or tryptophan. Because the CDR3's place on the DNA is in doubt, the DNA is left out and the CDR3 is given as listed by TCRdb. The rearrangement uses TRBV28 and TRBJ1-4. The germline CDR1 and CDR2 sequences are MDHEN and SYDVKM. Termini included, the CDR3 measures 13 amino acids. The CDR3 loop reads CASATHVNSGLFI.

This clonotype was recorded many times. V and J are TRBV2 and TRBJ2-2; D is tentatively TRBD1 or TRBD2 (5 bases each). Germline V gives CDR1 SNHLY, CDR2 FYNNEI. The V end was cut by 1 base, the J end by 6 bases, with 6 bases between. The CDR3 covers 13 residues. The CDR3 sequence: CASSEGGAGELFF. CDR3 DNA: TGTGCCAGCAGTGAAGGAGGGGCCGGGGAGCTGTTTTTT.